These 30 T cell receptor beta chains originate from one sample sequenced in a study of blood T cell repertoires in COVID-19. The method was immunoSEQ multiplex PCR; TCRdb's version includes in-frame clones alone and lacks a portion of them. The table has around 250,000 clones, about 82% seen once. The sequenced material came from PBMCs or T cells enriched from blood (not recorded which). The receptors come from a woman in her forties or fifties who had recovered from COVID-19.

The rearrangement uses TRBV28 and TRBJ2-1; D ambiguous. The CDR3 is 14 residues long. With 5 bases removed from V and 3 bases from J, the gap between germline ends came to 11 bases. Germline-derived CDR1 and CDR2 are MDHEN and SYDVKM. CDR3 in amino acids: CASSQTQNYNEQFF. In DNA form, the CDR3 reads TGTGCCAGCAGTCAGACTCAGAACTACAATGAGCAGTTCTTC.

On this clone: The same CDR3 arises from other DNA sequences in this sample as well. The chain employs TRBV9 and TRBJ2-7; D possibly corresponds to TRBD2 (6 bases). This CDR3 has 13 residues. The germline V gene has CDR1 SGDLS and CDR2 YYNGEE. V was clipped by 3 bases and J by 1 base, with 8 bases between them. The CDR3 nucleotides read TGTGCCAGCAGCGGGGCGGGATCCTACGAGCAGTACTTC. Residues: CASSGAGSYEQYF.

This clone was detected once. The CDR3 region has the DNA TGTGCCAGTAGTCCGGGACAGGGTTGGCAGGGGGAGTTCTTC. This sequence encodes CASSPGQGWQGEFF. This chain joins TRBV19 and TRBJ2-1; 9 bases match TRBD1. With V trimmed by 5 bases and J by 14 bases, 13 bases remained unmatched. Germline values: CDR1 LNHDA, CDR2 SQIVND (reference sequence). The CDR3 contains 14 residues.

CDR3 loop: CASSVDAGAYEQYF. The CDR3, as DNA: TGTGCCAGCAGCGTAGATGCGGGAGCCTACGAGCAGTACTTC. V and J are TRBV9 and TRBJ2-7; 7 nucleotides align to TRBD2. Trimming at V came to 0 bases and at J to 2 bases, leaving 2 bases not matched to a gene. CDR1 SGDLS and CDR2 YYNGEE come from the germline V gene. This CDR3 is 14 amino acids long.

The chain carries TRBV19 and TRBJ1-3; D is unresolved. V gave up 3 bases and J gave up 2 bases, with 8 bases separating them. Looked up from germline, CDR1 is LNHDA and CDR2 is SQIVND (reference sequence). The CDR3 extends over 14 amino acids. Written as DNA, the CDR3 is TGTGCCAGTAGTATGGTTGCAGCTGGAAACACCATATATTTT. It encodes CASSMVAAGNTIYF.

The J gene is TRBJ2-7, the V gene TRBV5-1; 7 nucleotides match TRBD1. Germline-derived CDR1 and CDR2 are SGHRS and YFSETQ. The CDR3 is 15 residues long. The trim removed 0 bases at V and 1 base at J, leaving 4 bases unmatched. The CDR3 coding sequence is TGCGCCAGCAGCTTGGCTGGGGACAGTTCCTACGAGCAGTACTTC. Encoded protein: CASSLAGDSSYEQYF.

The chain combines TRBV5-1 with TRBJ2-3, with TRBD1 matching 9 bases. The trim removed 3 bases at V and 2 bases at J, leaving 13 bases unmatched. This CDR3 comprises 18 residues. Germline assignment: CDR1 SGHRS and CDR2 YFSETQ. For the CDR3, the DNA is TGCGCCAGCAGCTCAGACTTTTGGGGGACAGGGAACACAGATACGCAGTATTTT. This codes for CASSSDFWGTGNTDTQYF. The full variable domain, its missing parts supplied by reference TRBV5-1 and TRBJ2-3, is KAGVTQTPRYLIKTRGQQVTLSCSPISGHRSVSWYQQTPGQGLQFLFEYFSETQRNKGNFPGRFSGRQFSNSRSEMNVSTLELGDSALYLCASSSDFWGTGNTDTQYFGPGTRLTVL.

This clone was seen a single time. This chain uses TRBV5-1 with TRBJ1-1, with TRBD1 as a possible D gene (5 bases). V lost 1 base and J 3 bases, leaving 13 bases between the germline ends. Germline V lookup: CDR1 SGHRS, CDR2 YFSETQ. The CDR3 is 15 residues long. The DNA of the CDR3 is TGCGCCAGCAGCTTGAGGGGCTCCAGTGACACTGAAGCTTTCTTT. It is translated as CASSLRGSSDTEAFF.

V and J are TRBV20-1 and TRBJ2-1; possible D gene TRBD2, 6 bases. The CDR3 is 15 residues long. Germline CDR1 reads DFQATT; CDR2 reads SNEGSKA (reference sequence). V lost 3 bases and J lost 3, with 15 bases in between. Here the CDR3 reads CSASLREYIYNEQFF. CDR3 coding DNA: TGCAGTGCTAGTCTTCGGGAGTATATCTACAATGAGCAGTTCTTC.

This clone was counted between two and nine times. The rearrangement links TRBV7-2 to TRBJ2-5, with 8 nucleotides matching TRBD2. V lost 3 bases, J lost 4 bases, and 10 bases stayed unmatched. The CDR3 covers 16 residues. Germline V CDR1 and CDR2: SGHTA, FQGNSA. The CDR3 DNA is TGTGCCAGCAGCTTCCAGAGCGGGAGCCTAGGAGAGACCCAGTACTTC. It specifies CASSFQSGSLGETQYF.

J is TRBJ2-1 and V is TRBV6-2 or TRBV6-3; D call uncertain. The CDR3 spans 16 residues. Germline CDR1 reads MNHEY; CDR2 reads SVGEGT. Trimming cost V 2 bases and J 6 bases, with 17 bases left between them. The CDR3 sequence is CASSYGQLRLLNEQFF. The CDR3 DNA reads TGTGCCAGCAGTTACGGGCAGCTACGCCTTCTCAATGAGCAGTTCTTC.

The rearrangement links TRBV5-1 to TRBJ2-2; TRBD2 agrees at 9 bases. This CDR3 has 14 amino acids. The germline V gene has CDR1 SGHRS and CDR2 YFSETQ. V lost 5 bases, J lost 6 bases, and 5 bases stayed unmatched. The CDR3 region has the DNA TGCGCCAGCAGGGCACTAGCGGGTTCCGGGGAGCTGTTTTTT. Its translation: CASRALAGSGELFF.

This clone was seen a handful of times. This sequence joins TRBV4-2 and TRBJ1-1; D might be TRBD1 (5 bases). CDR1 is LGHNA, CDR2 YNFKEQ, per germline. V was clipped by 0 bases and J by 5 bases, with 7 bases between them. CDR3 length equals 13 residues. CDR3 nucleotides: TGTGCCAGCAGCCAAGATCGGGGGACTGAAGCTTTCTTT. Translating it yields CASSQDRGTEAFF.

The chain carries TRBV4-3 and TRBJ2-5; possible D gene TRBD1, 6 bases. This CDR3 contains 20 residues. Germline values: CDR1 LGHNA, CDR2 YSLEER. V was clipped by 0 bases and J by 7 bases, with 30 bases between them. Here the CDR3 DNA reads TGCGCCAGCAGCCAAGATTGGGCCAGGGGAACGACGGTCCTTTGGGGGACCCAGTACTTC. Translated, it gives CASSQDWARGTTVLWGTQYF.

This clone was observed once. A junction boundary mismatches the germline segment, possibly from a read error. This sequence joins TRBV19 and TRBJ2-1; D gene uncertain. CDR3 length: 16 amino acids. Germline V gives CDR1 LNHDA, CDR2 SQIVND (reference sequence). The CDR3 DNA reads TGTGCCAGTAGTCCCTATGCTTTGAGCTCCGACAATGAGCAGTTCTTC. Its translation: CASSPYALSSDNEQFF. The whole variable domain, remainder taken from reference TRBV19 and TRBJ2-1, is DGGITQSPKYLFRKEGQNVTLSCEQNLNHDAMYWYRQDPGQGLRLIYYSQIVNDFQKGDIAEGYSVSREKKESFPLTVTSAQKNPTAFYLCASSPYALSSDNEQFFGPGTRLTVL.

The chain combines TRBV29-1 with TRBJ2-5; D call uncertain. This CDR3 is built from 12 residues. V lost 0 bases to trimming and J lost 1 base, with 3 bases between them. CDR1 and CDR2 from the germline V gene are SQVTM and ANQGSEA. CDR3 amino acids: CSVEDGQETQYF. The CDR3 DNA reads TGCAGCGTTGAAGACGGCCAAGAGACCCAGTACTTC.

This clone appeared once. The chain joins TRBV4-3 to TRBJ1-3; a possible D gene is TRBD1 (5 bases). Trimming pared 1 base from V and 4 bases from J, leaving 11 bases between. The CDR3 runs 15 residues. Germline values: CDR1 LGHNA, CDR2 YSLEER. CDR3 DNA sequence: TGCGCCAGCAGCCAAGGGATGAAGGGGGGAAACACCATATATTTT. It specifies CASSQGMKGGNTIYF.

This clone showed up just a few times. The DNA for the CDR3 is TGCAGCGTTGAAGTGGAGAGCTCCTACGAGCAGTACTTC. Its translation: CSVEVESSYEQYF. The chain links TRBV29-1 to TRBJ2-7; D is uncertain. Germline V gene data show CDR1 as SQVTM and CDR2 as ANQGSEA. The CDR3 consists of 13 residues. V was clipped by 1 base and J by 0 bases, with 7 bases between them.

This chain uses TRBV14 with TRBJ2-7; D is possibly TRBD1 (6 bases). Germline V CDR1 and CDR2: SGHDN, FVKESK. Trimming took off 3 bases at V and 4 bases at J, with 13 bases between the two ends. This CDR3 spans 14 amino acids. As DNA, the CDR3 is TGTGCCAGCAGCCAGCACCTGACAGGTTACGAGCAGTACTTC. Translation gives CASSQHLTGYEQYF.

The genes are TRBV6-5 and TRBJ1-5, with D perhaps TRBD1 (5 bases). Germline V gene sequence: CDR1 MNHEY, CDR2 SVGAGI. This CDR3 is 15 amino acids long. V lost 5 bases and J lost 2, with 13 bases in between. The CDR3 loop is CASSPGGAGNQPQHF. In DNA form, the CDR3 reads TGTGCCAGCAGTCCTGGAGGGGCGGGCAATCAGCCCCAGCATTTT.

The chain recombines TRBV9 with TRBJ2-1; D is perhaps TRBD2 (5 bases). The V gene lost 3 bases and the J gene lost 0 bases, with 10 bases spanning the gap. CDR1 and CDR2 (germline): SGDLS, YYNGEE. CDR3 length equals 15 residues. In nucleotides, the CDR3 is TGTGCCAGCAGCGGCGGTGGAGGCTCCTACAATGAGCAGTTCTTC. Its translation is CASSGGGGSYNEQFF.

The chain joins TRBV18 to TRBJ1-5; D may be TRBD1 (5 bases). This CDR3 has 13 amino acids. Per germline, CDR1 KGHSH and CDR2 LQKENI. Trimming stripped 2 bases from V and 8 bases from J, with 10 bases between. CDR3 loop: CASSPAQVEPQHF. The CDR3 DNA is TGTGCCAGCTCACCAGCACAGGTAGAGCCCCAGCATTTT.

The chain joins TRBV4-1 to TRBJ1-2; tentative D call: TRBD1 (6 bases). CDR1 and CDR2 (germline): MGHRA, YSYEKL. V was shortened by 3 bases and J by 0 bases, with 11 bases between the two germline ends. The CDR3 spans 15 residues. CDR3 sequence: CASSQRTDSNYGYTF. The CDR3 nucleotides are TGCGCCAGCAGCCAGAGGACAGACTCTAACTATGGCTACACCTTC.

The CDR3 DNA is TGTGCCAGCAGCTCCGGGGGAGGACGGGTGAGCACTGAAGCTTTCTTT. Translating gives CASSSGGGRVSTEAFF. V usage is TRBV28 and J usage is TRBJ1-1; the D gene is possibly TRBD1 (5 bases). The length of the CDR3 is 16 residues. Trimming stripped 6 bases from V and 4 bases from J, with 21 bases between. CDR1 is MDHEN, CDR2 SYDVKM, per germline. Looking up the rest from reference TRBV28 and TRBJ1-1 gives the full variable domain: DVKVTQSSRYLVKRTGEKVFLECVQDMDHENMFWYRQDPGLGLRLIYFSYDVKMKEKGDIPEGYSVSREKKERFSLILESASTNQTSMYLCASSSGGGRVSTEAFFGQGTRLTVV.

The V and J genes are TRBV11-3 and TRBJ1-2; D possibly corresponds to TRBD1 (5 bases). There are 11 residues in the CDR3. Germline V CDR1 and CDR2: SGHNT, YENEEA. V lost 8 bases, J lost 8 bases, and 12 bases lay in between. The DNA for the CDR3 is TGTGCCAGCGGCAGGGTTGACGGCTACACCTTC. Translating gives CASGRVDGYTF.

J is TRBJ2-5 and V is TRBV3-1 (or the pseudogene TRBV3-2), with D tentatively TRBD2 (6 bases). V was clipped by 1 base and J by 5 bases, with 14 bases between them. Germline V gene data show CDR1 as LGHDT and CDR2 as YNNKEL (reference sequence). CDR3 size: 15 residues. The CDR3 region has the DNA TGTGCCAGCAGCCAAGTCGCCAGCGCGGGGGAGACCCAGTACTTC. As protein: CASSQVASAGETQYF.

The gene calls are TRBV14 and TRBJ1-5; D is unclear. Germline CDR1 is SGHDN and CDR2 is FVKESK. Trimming took off 4 bases at V and 3 bases at J, with 7 bases between the two ends. This CDR3 region has 13 residues. The CDR3 DNA sequence: TGTGCCAGCAGCCCCCCTGTCAATCAGCCCCAGCATTTT. This codes for CASSPPVNQPQHF.

The chain is built from TRBV2 and TRBJ2-3; 10 bases are shared with TRBD2. The CDR3 length is 14 residues. Per the germline V gene, CDR1 is SNHLY and CDR2 is FYNNEI. Trimming took 6 bases from V and 1 from J; bases not matched to a gene: 1. The CDR3 sequence: CASRSGGGTDTQYF. CDR3 DNA: TGTGCCAGCAGGAGCGGGGGGGGCACAGATACGCAGTATTTT. Supplemented by reference TRBV2 and TRBJ2-3, the full variable domain reads EPEVTQTPSHQVTQMGQEVILRCVPISNHLYFYWYRQILGQKVEFLVSFYNNEISEKSEIFDDQFSVERPDGSNFTLKIRSTKLEDSAMYFCASRSGGGTDTQYFGPGTRLTVL.

The J gene is TRBJ2-2, the V gene TRBV7-2, with 12 positions matching TRBD2. CDR3 length: 17 residues. The V and J ends lost 6 bases and 0 bases, in that order; junction bases with no gene match: 5. The germline gives CDR1 SGHTA, CDR2 FQGNSA. The CDR3 DNA reads TGTGCCAGCAGAAGAGGACTAGCGGGACCGAACACCGGGGAGCTGTTTTTT. Translating gives CASRRGLAGPNTGELFF.

The genes are TRBV5-1 and TRBJ1-5; no definite D call. This CDR3 comprises 14 residues. From germline, CDR1 is SGHRS and CDR2 YFSETQ. Between the trimmed V and J ends, which lost 0 bases and 7 bases, there was a span of 11 bases. CDR3 nucleotides: TGCGCCAGCAGCTTGGCCTCGGGAGACCAGCCCCAGCATTTT. Translated, it gives CASSLASGDQPQHF.